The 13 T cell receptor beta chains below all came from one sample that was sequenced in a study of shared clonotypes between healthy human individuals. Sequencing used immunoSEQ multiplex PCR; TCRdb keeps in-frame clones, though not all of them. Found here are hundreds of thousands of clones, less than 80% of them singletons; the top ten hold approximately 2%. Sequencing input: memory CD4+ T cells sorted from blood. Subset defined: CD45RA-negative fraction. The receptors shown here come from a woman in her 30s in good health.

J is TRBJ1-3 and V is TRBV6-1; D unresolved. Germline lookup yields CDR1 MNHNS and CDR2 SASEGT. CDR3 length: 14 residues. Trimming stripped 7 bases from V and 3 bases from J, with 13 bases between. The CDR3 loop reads CASTVGQFGNTIYF. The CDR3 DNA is TGTGCCAGCACTGTTGGTCAGTTTGGAAACACCATATATTTT.

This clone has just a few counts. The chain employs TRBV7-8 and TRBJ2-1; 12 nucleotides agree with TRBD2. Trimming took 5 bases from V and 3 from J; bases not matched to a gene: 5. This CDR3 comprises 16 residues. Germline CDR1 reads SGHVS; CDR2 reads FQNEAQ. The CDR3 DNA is TGTGCCAGCAGCCCACGGGGACTAGCGGGCTACAATGAGCAGTTCTTC. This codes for CASSPRGLAGYNEQFF.

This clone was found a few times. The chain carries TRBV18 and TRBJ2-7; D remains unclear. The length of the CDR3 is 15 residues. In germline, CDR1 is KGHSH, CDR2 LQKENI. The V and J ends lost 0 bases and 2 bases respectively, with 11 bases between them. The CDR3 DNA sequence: TGTGCCAGCTCACCACCCCCCCCTCGGGCCTACGAGCAGTACTTC. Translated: CASSPPPPRAYEQYF.

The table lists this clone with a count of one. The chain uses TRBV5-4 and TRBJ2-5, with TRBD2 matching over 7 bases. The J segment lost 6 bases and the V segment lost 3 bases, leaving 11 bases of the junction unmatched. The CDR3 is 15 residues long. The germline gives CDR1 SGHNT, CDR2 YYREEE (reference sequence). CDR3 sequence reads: CASSWGVTGGKTQYF. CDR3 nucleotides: TGTGCCAGCAGCTGGGGGGTGACGGGAGGAAAGACCCAGTACTTC. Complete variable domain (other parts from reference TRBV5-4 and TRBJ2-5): ETGVTQSPTHLIKTRGQQVTLRCSSQSGHNTVSWYQQALGQGPQFIFQYYREEENGRGNFPPRFSGLQFPNYSSELNVNALELDDSALYLCASSWGVTGGKTQYFGPGTRLLVL.

The CDR3 protein is CASSHPTEYPEAFF. The CDR3, as DNA: TGTGCCAGCAGCCATCCTACGGAGTACCCTGAAGCTTTCTTT. J is TRBJ1-1 and V is TRBV4-2; unclear D gene. The germline V gene encodes CDR1 LGHNA and CDR2 YNFKEQ. CDR3 length: 14 residues. Trimming pared 3 bases from V and 6 bases from J, leaving 14 bases between.

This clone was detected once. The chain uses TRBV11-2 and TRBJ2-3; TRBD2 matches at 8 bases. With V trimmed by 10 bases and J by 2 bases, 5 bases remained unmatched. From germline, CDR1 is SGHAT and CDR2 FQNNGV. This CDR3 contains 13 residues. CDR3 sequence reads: CATAGGPTDTQYF. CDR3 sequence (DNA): TGTGCCACCGCGGGAGGCCCCACAGATACGCAGTATTTT. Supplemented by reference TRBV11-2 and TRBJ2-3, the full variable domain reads EAGVAQSPRYKIIEKRQSVAFWCNPISGHATLYWYQQILGQGPKLLIQFQNNGVVDDSQLPKDRFSAERLKGVDSTLKIQPAKLEDSAVYLCATAGGPTDTQYFGPGTRLTVL.

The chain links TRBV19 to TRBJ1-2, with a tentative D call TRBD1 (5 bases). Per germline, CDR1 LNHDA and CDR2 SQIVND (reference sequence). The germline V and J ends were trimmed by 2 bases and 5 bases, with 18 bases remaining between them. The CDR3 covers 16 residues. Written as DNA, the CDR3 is TGTGCCAGTAGTATACCTGATCTAGGGGCCCGGTATGGCTACACCTTC. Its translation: CASSIPDLGARYGYTF.

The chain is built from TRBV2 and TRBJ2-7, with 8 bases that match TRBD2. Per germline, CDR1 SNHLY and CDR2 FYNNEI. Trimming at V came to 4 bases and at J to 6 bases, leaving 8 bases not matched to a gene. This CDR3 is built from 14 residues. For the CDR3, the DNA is TGTGCCAGCAGTGCAGAAGCGGGAGCACGCGAGCAGTACTTC. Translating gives CASSAEAGAREQYF.

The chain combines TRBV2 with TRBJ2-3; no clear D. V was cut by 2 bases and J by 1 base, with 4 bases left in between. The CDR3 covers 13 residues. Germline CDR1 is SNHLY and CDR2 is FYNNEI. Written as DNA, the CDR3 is TGTGCCAGCAGTGAATCTCGCACAGATACGCAGTATTTT. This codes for CASSESRTDTQYF. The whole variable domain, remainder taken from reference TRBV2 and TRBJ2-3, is EPEVTQTPSHQVTQMGQEVILRCVPISNHLYFYWYRQILGQKVEFLVSFYNNEISEKSEIFDDQFSVERPDGSNFTLKIRSTKLEDSAMYFCASSESRTDTQYFGPGTRLTVL.

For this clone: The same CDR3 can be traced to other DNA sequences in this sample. CDR3 DNA sequence: TGTGCCAGCAGTTTATCGACAGGGGGCTCCTACGAGCAGTACTTC. This sequence encodes CASSLSTGGSYEQYF. The chain recombines TRBV28 with TRBJ2-7, with 9 bases that match TRBD1. The germline V gene encodes CDR1 MDHEN and CDR2 SYDVKM. Trimming at V came to 1 base and at J to 0 bases, leaving 1 base not matched to a gene. The CDR3 is 15 residues long.

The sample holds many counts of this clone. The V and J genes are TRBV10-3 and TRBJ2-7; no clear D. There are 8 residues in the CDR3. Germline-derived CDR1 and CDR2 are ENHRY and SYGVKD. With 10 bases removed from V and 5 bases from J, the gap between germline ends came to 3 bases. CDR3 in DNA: TGTGCCAGGGACGAGCAGTACTTC. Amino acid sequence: CARDEQYF.

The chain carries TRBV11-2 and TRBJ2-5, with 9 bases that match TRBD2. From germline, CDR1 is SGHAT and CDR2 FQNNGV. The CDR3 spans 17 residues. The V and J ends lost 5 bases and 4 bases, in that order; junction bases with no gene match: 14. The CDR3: CASSPMGLAVSGETQYF. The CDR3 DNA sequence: TGTGCCAGCAGCCCGATGGGACTAGCCGTGTCAGGAGAGACCCAGTACTTC.

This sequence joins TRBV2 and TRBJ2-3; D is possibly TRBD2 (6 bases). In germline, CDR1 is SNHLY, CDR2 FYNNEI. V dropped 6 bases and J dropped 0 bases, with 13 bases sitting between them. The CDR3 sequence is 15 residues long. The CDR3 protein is CASRPTGDSTDTQYF. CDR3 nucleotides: TGTGCCAGCAGGCCTACGGGAGATAGCACAGATACGCAGTATTTT.